The 4 T cell receptor beta chains below come from one sample, sequenced in a study of CD8+CD57+ T cells in acquired aplastic anemia. Profiling of TCR beta VDJ combinations and CDR3 sequences used genomic DNA as template. TCRdb called the reads again in MiXCR, with one record for every CDR3 protein. The table records about 160,000 distinct CDR3 sequences, around 75% of them present only once. Sequencing involved patients with CD8+CD57+ cell expansion previously shown by flow cytometry. Sequencing was done on a sample of sorted CD4+, CD8+, or CD8+CD57+ T cells (not recorded which) from PBMCs. Every receptor here comes from a human donor with aplastic anemia.

V is TRBV10-3 and J is TRBJ1-4; maybe TRBD1 (5 bases). Between the trimmed V and J ends, which lost 0 bases and 4 bases, there was a span of 9 bases. The CDR3 extends over 15 amino acids. The germline gives CDR1 ENHRY, CDR2 SYGVKD. CDR3 coding DNA: TGTGCCATCAGTGAGTCGACAGAACTTAATGAAAAACTGTTTTTT. It yields the protein CAISESTELNEKLFF.

The chain is built from TRBV7-3 and TRBJ2-3; 10 nucleotides match TRBD1. The CDR3 length is 15 residues. Germline V gene lookup returns CDR1 SGHTA and CDR2 FQGTGA. Losses at the gene ends were 5 bases for V and 6 bases for J; bases not matched to a gene: 8. The CDR3 reads CASSTDRGRVDTQYF. The DNA for the CDR3 is TGTGCCAGCAGCACCGACAGGGGGCGCGTGGATACGCAGTATTTT.

The genes are TRBV7-8 and TRBJ2-5, with D tentatively TRBD1 (5 bases). V was pared by 3 bases and J by 5 bases, with 10 bases between. The CDR3 consists of 13 residues. The germline V gene encodes CDR1 SGHVS and CDR2 FQNEAQ. CDR3 in DNA: TGTGCCAGCAGCTTCCAGGGTGGGGAGACCCAGTACTTC. Translation gives CASSFQGGETQYF.

This clonotype was recorded only once. The V call is TRBV29-1, the J call TRBJ1-2; 7 bases line up with TRBD1. Germline CDR1 SQVTM, CDR2 ANQGSEA. The CDR3 totals 11 residues. J lost 6 bases, V lost 6 bases, and 4 bases had no gene match. The CDR3 sequence: CSVRQGNGYTF. In nucleotides, the CDR3 is TGCAGCGTCAGACAGGGAAATGGCTACACCTTC.